Listed below are T cell receptor beta chains from one sample, sequenced in a study of cytomegalovirus exposure and HLA in healthy donors. Repertoires were generated with immunoSEQ multiplex PCR, while TCRdb's copy carries only in-frame clones and drops some. The sample has approximately 69,000 clones, about three quarters seen once. Sequenced: PBMCs. The receptor source for this set is a man younger than 35 in good health and CMV-seronegative. The CDR3 runs from the conserved cysteine through the conserved F or W. D genes are given only for firm matches. The size of a clone is reported for some rows only, either as once, few or many, or as a class for expanded clones.

clone size	V gene	J gene	CDR3 length	D gene	CDR3 DNA	CDR3 protein
once	TRBV7-9	TRBJ1-3	16	NA	TGTGCCAGCAGCTTGAGCTTCCCAGGGTCAGGAAACACCATATATTTT	CASSLSFPGSGNTIYF
NA	TRBV4-3	TRBJ1-2	14	NA	TGCGCCAGCAGCCAAGGACAGCGCAACTATGGCTACACCTTC	CASSQGQRNYGYTF
few	TRBV15	TRBJ1-3	15	NA	TGTGCCACCAGCAGAGACAGGGCTTCTGGAAACACCATATATTTT	CATSRDRASGNTIYF
NA	TRBV11-1	TRBJ2-1	15	TRBD1	TGTGCCAGCGATCGGACAGGGAGTCCCCGTAATGAGCAGTTCTTC	CASDRTGSPRNEQFF
once	TRBV6-1	TRBJ1-2	12	TRBD1	TGTGCCAACCGGGACAGGGAGGACGGCTACACCTTC	CANRDREDGYTF
few	TRBV6-1	TRBJ2-6	19	TRBD1	TGTGCCAGCAGTGAAGCGCCCGGGACAGTAAGCTCTGGGGCCAACGTCCTGACTTTC	CASSEAPGTVSSGANVLTF
NA	TRBV30	TRBJ2-3	15	TRBD1	TGTGCCTGGAGTCCGAGGGACAGGGTCACAGATACGCAGTATTTT	CAWSPRDRVTDTQYF
NA	TRBV19	TRBJ2-1	16	TRBD2	TGTGCCAGTAGTAGGAAGCGGGGGGGCCTAGGGAATGAGCAGTTCTTC	CASSRKRGGLGNEQFF
once	TRBV11-2	TRBJ1-1	16	NA	TGTGCCAGCAGCCTCCTTAGCCGCGGCCGGGGCACTGAAGCTTTCTTT	CASSLLSRGRGTEAFF
NA	TRBV13	TRBJ1-1	14	NA	TGTGCCAGCAGCTTAGCTGGGGGCGGCACTGAAGCTTTCTTT	CASSLAGGGTEAFF
NA	TRBV11-2	TRBJ2-2	15	TRBD2	TGTGCCAGCAGCTTCATTAGCGGGGGGGCCGGGGAGCTGTTTTTT	CASSFISGGAGELFF
NA	TRBV4-1	TRBJ1-2	15	NA	TGCGCCAGCAGCCAACAGGGGTACGCTAACTATGGCTACACCTTC	CASSQQGYANYGYTF
NA	TRBV4-1	TRBJ1-6	20	NA	TGCGCCAGCAGCCCAGCCCAACGGACAGCGGGGAGCTCCTATAATTCACCCCTCCACTTT	CASSPAQRTAGSSYNSPLHF
once	TRBV5-1	TRBJ2-2	13	NA	TGCGCCAGCAGCTCACTGGACACCGGGGAGCTGTTTTTT	CASSSLDTGELFF
NA	TRBV5-1	TRBJ1-2	14	NA	TGCGCCAGCAGCGGCGGGTCCGGATGGGATGGCTACACCTTC	CASSGGSGWDGYTF
few	TRBV5-1	TRBJ1-4	14	TRBD1	TGCGCCAGCAGCTACAACAGGGGCAATGAAAAACTGTTTTTT	CASSYNRGNEKLFF
NA	TRBV7-9	TRBJ2-1	13	TRBD2	TGTGCCAGCAGCTTCAGCGGGGCCCACTCTCAGTTCTTC	CASSFSGAHSQFF
NA	TRBV15	TRBJ2-5	16	TRBD1	TGTGCCACCAGCAGAGATAGAAACAGGGGCCAAGAGACCCAGTACTTC	CATSRDRNRGQETQYF
NA	TRBV7-3	TRBJ2-1	16	TRBD2	TGTGCCAGCAGCTTAAGGGTCGGGGGGGTGATCAATGAGCAGTTCTTC	CASSLRVGGVINEQFF
NA	TRBV5-1	TRBJ1-2	14	NA	TGCGCCAGTGGCAGCGGGACGGCGTTCTATGGCTACACCTTC	CASGSGTAFYGYTF
NA	TRBV7-8	TRBJ2-6	15	TRBD1	TGTGCCAGCAGCCCTCAGGGGGCCGGGGCCAACGTCCTGACTTTC	CASSPQGAGANVLTF
NA	TRBV7-3	TRBJ2-1	14	TRBD2	TGTGCCAGCAGCTTGCGGGGGGGATTTGGTGAGCAGTTCTTC	CASSLRGGFGEQFF
NA	TRBV27	TRBJ1-3	15	NA	TGTGCCAGCAGTCCCTCACCGGACAGTGGAAACACCATATATTTT	CASSPSPDSGNTIYF
NA	TRBV7-9	TRBJ1-1	11	NA	TGTGCCAGCAGCTTTAGGGAGGTAGCTTTCTTT	CASSFREVAFF
NA	TRBV7-9	TRBJ1-1	12	NA	TGTGCCAGCAGCGTCGGGTGGGCTGAAGCTTTCTTT	CASSVGWAEAFF
few	TRBV9	TRBJ2-3	23	TRBD2	TGTGCCAGCAGCGTGCAGACTAGCGGGGGATACGATCCCATCCTTTTGGGCACAGATACGCAGTATTTT	CASSVQTSGGYDPILLGTDTQYF
NA	TRBV5-1	TRBJ1-2	16	TRBD1	TGCGCCAGCAGCTTGTCGGGACAGGCTCTGAACTATGGCTACACCTTC	CASSLSGQALNYGYTF
few	TRBV4-3	TRBJ2-1	15	NA	TGCGCCAGCAGCCAAGACGGGGGGCCCTACAATGAGCAGTTCTTC	CASSQDGGPYNEQFF
few	TRBV30	TRBJ1-2	13	TRBD1	TGTGCCTGCCACAGGGGAACTAACTATGGCTACACCTTC	CACHRGTNYGYTF
NA	TRBV5-1	TRBJ2-7	14	NA	TGCGCCAGCAGGGTGCGGGACAGTACCTACGAGCAGTACTTC	CASRVRDSTYEQYF
NA	TRBV2	TRBJ2-6	17	TRBD1	TGTGCCAGCAGTGAGGCCAGGGGGCGCGCTGGGGCCAACGTCCTGACTTTC	CASSEARGRAGANVLTF
NA	TRBV4-1	TRBJ1-4	15	TRBD1	TGCGCCAGCAGCCAGGGACAGGGGTGGGGAGAAAAACTGTTTTTT	CASSQGQGWGEKLFF
NA	TRBV6-5	TRBJ2-2	13	NA	TGTGCCAGCAGTGCTCAGGGCACCGGGGAGCTGTTTTTT	CASSAQGTGELFF
once	TRBV6-5	TRBJ2-7	15	NA	TGTGCCAGCAGTCCCCCCCAGGGAGGTGTATACGAGCAGTACTTC	CASSPPQGGVYEQYF
NA	TRBV2	TRBJ2-7	15	NA	TGTGCCAGCAGTTATTTTACCTACCCCTCCTACGAGCAGTACTTC	CASSYFTYPSYEQYF
NA	TRBV15	TRBJ2-2	18	TRBD1	TGTGCCACCAGCAGAGATGAGGCCGACAGGGGGAACACCGGGGAGCTGTTTTTT	CATSRDEADRGNTGELFF
NA	TRBV6-5	TRBJ2-5	14	NA	TGTGCCAGCAGTTACGAGGCAGGGCGAGAGACCCAGTACTTC	CASSYEAGRETQYF
NA	TRBV2	TRBJ2-3	15	TRBD2	TGTGCCAGCAGCAATAGCGGGGTGGGCACAGATACGCAGTATTTT	CASSNSGVGTDTQYF
NA	TRBV21-1	TRBJ1-6	16	NA	TGTGCCAGCAGCACCCCCTCGACAGTGTCTTTTTCACCCCTCCACTTT	CASSTPSTVSFSPLHF
NA	TRBV27	TRBJ2-7	14	TRBD1	TGTGCCAGCAGTTTACACAGGGGTTCCTACGAGCAGTACTTC	CASSLHRGSYEQYF
NA	TRBV7-8	TRBJ1-1	15	NA	TGTGCCAGCAGCCTTAGCGGGGGTCGGGGGGGGAAAGCTTTCTTT	CASSLSGGRGGKAFF
NA	TRBV28	TRBJ1-5	14	NA	TGTGCCAGCGGATTAGACAATAGCAATCAGCCCCAGCATTTT	CASGLDNSNQPQHF
few	TRBV5-1	TRBJ2-7	13	TRBD1	TGCGCCAGCAGCTGGGGACAGTACTACGAGCAGTACTTC	CASSWGQYYEQYF
NA	TRBV29-1	TRBJ2-3	13	TRBD2	TGCAGCGTTGAGGGACTAGCGGCAGATACGCAGTATTTT	CSVEGLAADTQYF
once	TRBV9	TRBJ2-3	15	TRBD2	TGTGCCAGCAGCGACGGGCGGGGGGGCTGGGATACGCAGTATTTT	CASSDGRGGWDTQYF
NA	TRBV28	TRBJ1-1	15	TRBD1	TGTGCCAGCAGTTTGGACAGGGGAAGAAACACTGAAGCTTTCTTT	CASSLDRGRNTEAFF
NA	TRBV2	TRBJ1-1	13	NA	TGTGCCAGCATACGGACAGAAAACACTGAAGCTTTCTTT	CASIRTENTEAFF
NA	TRBV4-3	TRBJ1-1	16	TRBD1	TGCGCCAGCAGCCAAGGGGGAAGCCGGACAGGACTTGAAGCTTTCTTT	CASSQGGSRTGLEAFF
NA	TRBV9	TRBJ2-2	19	NA	TGTGCCAGCAGCGTAGAGCCAGGGTCTGGCGATAAGAGTGGAAGGGAGCTGTTTTTT	CASSVEPGSGDKSGRELFF
NA	TRBV29-1	TRBJ2-1	15	NA	TGCAGCGTTGAAGGCCGAGAAACTTCACAGGGTGAGCAGTTCTTC	CSVEGRETSQGEQFF
NA	TRBV2	TRBJ2-7	12	NA	TGTGCCAGCAGTCAAAACTCCTACGAGCAGTACTTC	CASSQNSYEQYF
few	TRBV6-5	TRBJ1-2	16	NA	TGTGCCAGCAGTTACTCGGGCGTACGGCCGGTCTATGGCTACACCTTC	CASSYSGVRPVYGYTF
few	TRBV5-5	TRBJ2-7	16	NA	TGTGCCAGCAGCCGTTCCCTCCGACACGACTCCTACGAGCAGTACTTC	CASSRSLRHDSYEQYF
NA	TRBV6-5	TRBJ1-2	13	NA	TGTGCCAGCAGGAAACAGGGTTCCGGTGGCTACACCTTC	CASRKQGSGGYTF
few	TRBV5-4	TRBJ2-5	16	NA	TGTGCCAGCAGCTTGGATGGCAGTCTCAGGGTGGAGACCCAGTACTTC	CASSLDGSLRVETQYF
NA	TRBV6-1	TRBJ2-5	13	NA	TGTGCCAGCAGTGAAATCAAGTCAGGTGACCAGTACTTC	CASSEIKSGDQYF